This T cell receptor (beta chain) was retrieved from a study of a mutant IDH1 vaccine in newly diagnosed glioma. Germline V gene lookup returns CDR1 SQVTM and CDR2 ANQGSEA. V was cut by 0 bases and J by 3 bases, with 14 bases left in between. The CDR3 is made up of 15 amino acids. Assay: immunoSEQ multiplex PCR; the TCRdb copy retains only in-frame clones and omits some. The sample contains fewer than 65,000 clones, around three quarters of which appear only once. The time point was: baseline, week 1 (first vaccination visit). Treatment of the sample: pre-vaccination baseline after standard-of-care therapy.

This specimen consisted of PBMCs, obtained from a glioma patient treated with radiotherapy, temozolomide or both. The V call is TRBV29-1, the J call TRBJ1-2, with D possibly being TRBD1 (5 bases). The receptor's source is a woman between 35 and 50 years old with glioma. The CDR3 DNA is TGCAGCGTTGAAGACCTACTCAGGGCCGACTATGGCTACACCTTC. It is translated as CSVEDLLRADYGYTF. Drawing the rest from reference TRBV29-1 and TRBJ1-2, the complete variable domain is SAVISQKPSRDICQRGTSLTIQCQVDSQVTMMFWYRQQPGQSLTLIATANQGSEATYESGFVIDKFPISRPNLTFSTLTVSNMSPEDSSIYLCSVEDLLRADYGYTFGSGTRLTVV.